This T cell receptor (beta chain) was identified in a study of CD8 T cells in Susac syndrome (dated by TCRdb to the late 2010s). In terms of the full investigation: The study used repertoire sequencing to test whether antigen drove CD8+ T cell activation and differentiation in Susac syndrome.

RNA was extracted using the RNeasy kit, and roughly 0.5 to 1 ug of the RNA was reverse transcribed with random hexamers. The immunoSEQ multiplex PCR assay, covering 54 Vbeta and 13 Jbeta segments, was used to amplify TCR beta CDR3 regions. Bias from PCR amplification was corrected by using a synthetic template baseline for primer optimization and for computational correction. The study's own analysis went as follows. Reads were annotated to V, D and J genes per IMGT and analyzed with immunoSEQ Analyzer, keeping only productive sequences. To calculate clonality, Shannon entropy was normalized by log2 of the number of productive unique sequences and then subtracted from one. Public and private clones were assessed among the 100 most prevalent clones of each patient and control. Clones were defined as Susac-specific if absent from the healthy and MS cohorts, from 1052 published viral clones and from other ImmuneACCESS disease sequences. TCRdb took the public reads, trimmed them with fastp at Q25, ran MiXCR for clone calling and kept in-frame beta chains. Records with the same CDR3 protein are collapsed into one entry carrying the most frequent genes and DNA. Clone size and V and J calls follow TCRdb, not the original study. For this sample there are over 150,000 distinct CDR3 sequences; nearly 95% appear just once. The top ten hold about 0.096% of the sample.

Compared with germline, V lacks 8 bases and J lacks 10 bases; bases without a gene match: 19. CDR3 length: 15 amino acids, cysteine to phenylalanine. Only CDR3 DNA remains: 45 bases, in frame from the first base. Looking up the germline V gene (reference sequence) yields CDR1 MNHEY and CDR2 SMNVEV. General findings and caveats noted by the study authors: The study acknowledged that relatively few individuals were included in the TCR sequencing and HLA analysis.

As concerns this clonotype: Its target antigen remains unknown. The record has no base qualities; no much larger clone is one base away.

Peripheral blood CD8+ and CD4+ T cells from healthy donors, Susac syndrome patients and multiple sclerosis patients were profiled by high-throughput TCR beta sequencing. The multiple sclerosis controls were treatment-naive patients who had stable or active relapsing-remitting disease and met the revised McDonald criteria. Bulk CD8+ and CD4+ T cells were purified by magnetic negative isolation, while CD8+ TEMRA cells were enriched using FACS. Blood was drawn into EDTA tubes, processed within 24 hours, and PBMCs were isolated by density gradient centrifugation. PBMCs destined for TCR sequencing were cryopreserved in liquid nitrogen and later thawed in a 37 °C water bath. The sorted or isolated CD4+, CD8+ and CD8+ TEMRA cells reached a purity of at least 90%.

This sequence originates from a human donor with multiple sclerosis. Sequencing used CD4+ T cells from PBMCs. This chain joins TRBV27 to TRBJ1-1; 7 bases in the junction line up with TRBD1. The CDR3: CASCQGRGPGFGAFF. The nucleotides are TGTGCCAGCTGCCAAGGAAGGGGGCCGGGGTTTGGAGCTTTCTTT.